These 11 T cell receptor beta chains were all obtained from the same sample, sequenced in a study of early T cells in non-severe SARS-CoV-2 infection. TCRdb processed the 5' RACE reads anew with MiXCR; each CDR3 protein has one entry. Here the sample spans roughly 46,000 distinct CDR3 sequences, roughly a tenth being singletons. This material consisted of whole blood, taken at baseline. These receptors all come from an adult who was a healthcare worker with PCR-confirmed SARS-CoV-2 infection or an uninfected control (not recorded which).

V gene TRBV7-9 combines with J gene TRBJ2-7; D possibly matches TRBD1 or TRBD2 (6 bases each). Trimming left V 9 bases short and J 3 bases short, with 15 bases between. The CDR3 is 13 amino acids. Germline CDR1 and CDR2: SEHNR and FQNEAQ (reference sequence). The CDR3: CASRGTTNYEQYF. The CDR3 bases are TGTGCCAGTCGCGGGACAACGAACTACGAGCAGTACTTC.

A few counts support this clonotype. V gene TRBV10-3 combines with J gene TRBJ2-3, with 8 bases identical to TRBD2. Looked up from germline, CDR1 is ENHRY and CDR2 is SYGVKD. V lost 3 bases and J lost 2; bases outside the gene matches: 16. This CDR3 region has 19 residues. CDR3 residues: CAISDPGVAGWWVTDTQYF. The CDR3 nucleotides read TGTGCCATCAGTGACCCCGGGGTAGCGGGATGGTGGGTCACAGATACGCAGTATTTT.

At least ten counts were recorded for this clonotype. The V call is TRBV6-1, the J call TRBJ1-5; D call uncertain. The germline V and J ends were trimmed by 11 bases and 7 bases, with 18 bases remaining between them. Germline CDR1 MNHNS, CDR2 SASEGT. The length of the CDR3 is 13 residues. CDR3 in DNA: TGTGCCGCCAGTGGAGGGCCGGGGCAGCCCCAGCATTTT. This gives the protein CAASGGPGQPQHF.

The J gene is TRBJ2-5, the V gene TRBV14; D is uncertain. This CDR3 contains 14 residues. Trimming left V 4 bases short and J 6 bases short, with 15 bases between. Per the germline V gene, CDR1 is SGHDN and CDR2 is FVKESK. This chain's CDR3 is CASSPDFQGKTQYF. The DNA for the CDR3 is TGTGCCAGCAGCCCCGACTTCCAAGGAAAGACCCAGTACTTC.

This clonotype showed up many times. This rearrangement joins TRBV24-1 to TRBJ2-1, with TRBD1 matching 7 bases. With 4 bases clipped from V and 1 base from J, the junction kept 12 bases outside the gene matches. The CDR3 has 18 amino acids. Germline V CDR1 and CDR2: KGHDR, SFDVKD. The CDR3 loop reads CATSDPLQGSGSYNEQFF. The DNA of the CDR3 is TGTGCCACCAGTGACCCTTTACAGGGGTCAGGGTCCTACAATGAGCAGTTCTTC.

The rearrangement uses TRBV10-2 and TRBJ1-4, with TRBD1 matching 7 bases. CDR1 and CDR2 from the germline V gene are WSHSY and SAAADI. The J segment lost 5 bases and the V segment lost 7 bases, leaving 10 bases of the junction unmatched. The length of the CDR3 is 15 residues. This CDR3 is CASMGYGTENEKLFF. Here the CDR3 DNA reads TGCGCCAGCATGGGTTACGGGACAGAAAATGAAAAACTGTTTTTT.

The rearrangement joins TRBV20-1 to TRBJ2-1; no reliable D call. Per germline, CDR1 DFQATT and CDR2 SNEGSKA (reference sequence). The V end was cut by 4 bases, the J end by 0 bases, with 16 bases between. The CDR3 extends over 16 amino acids. CDR3 nucleotides: TGCAGTGCTATTTCCCATGAAATAAGCTCCTACAATGAGCAGTTCTTC. It codes for CSAISHEISSYNEQFF.

This clonotype was picked up many times. The J gene is TRBJ2-3, the V gene TRBV6-2 or TRBV6-3; D call uncertain. The CDR3 covers 15 residues. The ends were cut back, 5 bases at V and 2 bases at J, with 14 bases in the middle. From germline, CDR1 is MNHEY and CDR2 SVGEGT. The CDR3 DNA reads as TGTGCCAGCAGTGCCCCAGGAATGTTCACAGATACGCAGTATTTT. It encodes CASSAPGMFTDTQYF.

There are many counts of this clonotype. This chain links TRBV12-3 or TRBV12-4 with TRBJ2-7, with D unclear. CDR3 length equals 10 residues. Trimming pared 5 bases from V and 4 bases from J, leaving 3 bases between. The CDR3 region is CASSIYEQYF. Written as DNA, the CDR3 is TGTGCCAGCAGTATTTACGAGCAGTACTTC.

This rearrangement joins TRBV29-1 to TRBJ2-3, with 11 bases fitting TRBD2. After removal of 6 bases from V and 5 bases from J, the junction contained 7 bases not matched to a gene. The CDR3 spans 14 residues. In germline, CDR1 is SQVTM, CDR2 ANQGSEA. The CDR3 region is CSVLSGGARDTQYF. The CDR3 nucleotides read TGCAGCGTCCTTAGCGGGGGGGCCCGAGATACGCAGTATTTT.

This clonotype was observed at least ten times. The genes are TRBV6-1 and TRBJ2-7, with a weak D call TRBD2 (7 bases). V was pared by 6 bases and J by 4 bases, with 22 bases between. Germline CDR1 reads MNHNS; CDR2 reads SASEGT. This CDR3 spans 16 amino acids. The DNA for the CDR3 is TGTGCCAGCAGAGTCCGGGGGGCTAGCCACCGTTACGAGCAGTACTTC. Amino acid sequence: CASRVRGASHRYEQYF.